This T cell receptor beta chain appears in the sequencing data of a study of cytomegalovirus exposure and HLA in healthy donors. Study as a whole: The same platform used for the approximately 670 first-cohort repertoires was also used for the roughly 130 validation repertoires, as a later analysis reported.

Germline V CDR1 and CDR2: PRHDT, FYEKMQ (reference sequence). The ends lost 5 bases at V and 9 bases at J; junction bases unmatched: 8. CDR3 length: 13 amino acids. Broader study findings: It was found in a later analysis that first-cohort TCR clusters tended to co-occur in the 130 or so validation repertoires.

The table came from immunoSEQ multiplex PCR; TCRdb's copy has only in-frame clones and leaves some out. Here the sample spans around 130,000 clones, 89% being singletons. With respect to this clone: Antigen: not known.

The chain couples TRBV13 to TRBJ2-7; TRBD1 matches 9 bases. The receptor's source is a man aged 25-45 years in good health and CMV-seronegative. Sequencing used PBMCs. Written as DNA, the CDR3 is TGTGCCAGCAGCCCTGGGACAGGGTTTGTGCAGTACTTC. Translation: CASSPGTGFVQYF.